These 11 T cell receptor beta chains were sequenced from one sample in a study of identical twins. TCRdb fed the 5' RACE reads into MiXCR, producing one record per CDR3 protein. This sample yields 310,000 or so distinct CDR3 sequences, of which roughly 9.7% are seen a single time; 5.5% to 9% belongs to the top ten. This sample also appeared in a second study, on yellow fever vaccine responses in identical twins.

Source material: CD8+ T cells sorted from blood. The source of these receptors is a woman under 30 in good health.

This chain connects TRBV7-8 to TRBJ1-2, with D tentatively TRBD1 (5 bases). V dropped 1 base and J dropped 6 bases, with 12 bases sitting between them. Germline CDR1 and CDR2: SGHVS and FQNEAQ. CDR3 size: 14 residues. CDR3 residues: CASSLGVGGDGYTF. DNA for the CDR3: TGTGCCAGCAGCTTAGGGGTGGGGGGAGATGGCTACACCTTC.

This clonotype was observed a handful of times. The V gene is TRBV12-3 or TRBV12-4, the J gene TRBJ2-5, with D maybe TRBD2 (5 bases). This CDR3 comprises 15 residues. Trimming left V 6 bases short and J 5 bases short, with 19 bases between. This chain's CDR3 is CASRSGGRVRETQYF. The CDR3 DNA reads TGTGCCAGCAGGAGCGGCGGTAGGGTACGGGAGACCCAGTACTTC.

The table lists this clonotype with a few counts. The chain's CDR3 is CASSRPRGGSYEQYF. In nucleotides, the CDR3 is TGTGCCAGCAGCCGACCGCGGGGGGGCAGCTACGAGCAGTACTTC. The chain combines TRBV12-3 or TRBV12-4 with TRBJ2-7; the match to TRBD2 covers 9 bases. The V segment lost 6 bases and the J segment 3 bases; nucleotides outside the gene matches: 9. The CDR3 contains 15 residues.

The gene calls are TRBV27 and TRBJ2-7; 9 nucleotides line up with TRBD2. V shed 5 bases, J shed 3 bases, and the junction held 11 bases outside the gene matches. From germline, CDR1 is MNHEY and CDR2 SMNVEV (reference sequence). The CDR3 sequence is 16 residues long. The CDR3, as DNA: TGTGCCAGCAGTCCCACCTTAGCGGGAGCCTACTACGAGCAGTACTTC. It yields the protein CASSPTLAGAYYEQYF.

This clonotype has ten or more counts. CDR3: CASSAGTLPETQYF. In DNA, the CDR3 is TGCGCCAGCAGCGCCGGGACCCTCCCAGAGACCCAGTACTTC. This chain joins TRBV5-1 and TRBJ2-5; perhaps D is TRBD1 or TRBD2 (5 bases each). Per the germline V gene, CDR1 is SGHRS and CDR2 is YFSETQ. Deletions cut 4 bases from V and 4 bases from J, with 14 bases between. The CDR3 totals 14 residues.

This clonotype was found many times. The rearrangement links TRBV12-3 or TRBV12-4 to TRBJ2-3; 8 bases fit TRBD2. The CDR3 is made up of 16 amino acids. Unmatched junction bases numbered 10, after V lost 5 bases and J lost 3 bases. The CDR3 loop is CASSPPTSGGTDTQYF. The CDR3 nucleotides read TGTGCCAGCAGTCCTCCCACTAGCGGCGGAACAGATACGCAGTATTTT.

This clonotype appeared many times. J is TRBJ1-2 and V is TRBV7-8; 9 nucleotides align to TRBD1. The germline V gene encodes CDR1 SGHVS and CDR2 FQNEAQ. The CDR3 has 17 amino acids. J lost 4 bases, V lost 1 base, and 10 bases had no gene match. CDR3 residues: CASSLGLEDRGLYGYTF. Here the CDR3 DNA reads TGTGCCAGCAGCTTAGGATTAGAGGACAGGGGCCTCTATGGCTACACCTTC.

The count of this clonotype is one. The rearrangement joins TRBV27 to TRBJ2-7; D not resolved. The length of the CDR3 is 15 residues. V dropped 4 bases and J dropped 0 bases, with 13 bases sitting between them. Germline values: CDR1 MNHEY, CDR2 SMNVEV (reference sequence). The CDR3 nucleotides are TGTGCCAGCAGTTCATCGGGCCCTAGCTCCTACGAGCAGTACTTC. Its translation is CASSSSGPSSYEQYF.

This clonotype was observed many times. The chain recombines TRBV12-3 or TRBV12-4 with TRBJ2-3, with D perhaps TRBD2 (6 bases). V gave up 6 bases and J gave up 2 bases, with 21 bases separating them. This CDR3 has 17 amino acids. The CDR3 DNA reads TGTGCCAGCAGCCCCCCCCACTGGCGGGGAAACACAGATACGCAGTATTTT. As protein: CASSPPHWRGNTDTQYF.

This clonotype occurred a few times. This chain joins TRBV4-1 and TRBJ2-3, with 7 bases that match TRBD2. This CDR3 region has 16 residues. Germline V gene sequence: CDR1 MGHRA, CDR2 YSYEKL. V shed 4 bases, J shed 3 bases, and the junction held 10 bases outside the gene matches. CDR3 nucleotides: TGCGCCAGCAGCCCCGGAGGCGCCGGGGGGACAGATACGCAGTATTTT. Translated, it gives CASSPGGAGGTDTQYF.

Ten or more counts support this clonotype. The rearrangement joins TRBV5-1 to TRBJ2-2; 16 bases line up with TRBD2. The V segment lost 1 base and the J segment 0 bases; nucleotides outside the gene matches: 3. Germline CDR1 SGHRS, CDR2 YFSETQ. The CDR3 extends over 19 amino acids. CDR3 coding DNA: TGCGCCAGCAGCTTGTTGGGACTAGCGGGGGGGCCGAACACCGGGGAGCTGTTTTTT. This codes for CASSLLGLAGGPNTGELFF.